This is a list of T cell receptor beta chains from one sample in a study of Graves' ophthalmopathy and Graves' hyperthyroidism. TCRdb re-called the multiplex PCR reads with MiXCR, one entry per CDR3 protein. Seen here are 400,000 to 500,000 distinct CDR3 sequences, roughly 20% observed once, and the top ten hold around 3%. The material sequenced was peripheral blood. These receptor sequences come from a woman under 30 with stable Graves' hyperthyroidism. CDR3s include the opening cysteine and the closing phenylalanine or tryptophan. D genes are given only for firm matches. Size tells how often a clone was seen (once, few, many) or the class of an expanded clone, and some rows leave it out.

d_call,v_call,clone_size,j_call,cdr3_nt,cdr3_aa
.,TRBV20-1,many,TRBJ2-4,TGCAGTGCCAAAACGGGGTCCGTAATTCAGTACTTC,CSAKTGSVIQYF
.,TRBV28,many,TRBJ2-5,TGTGCCAGCAGTTTACCGGGACTCACTAAAGAGACCAAGTACTTC,CASSLPGLTKETKYF
TRBD1,TRBV5-1,many,TRBJ1-2,TGCGCCAGCAGCTCCCCCGGGACAGGGAATGGCTACACCTTC,CASSSPGTGNGYTF
.,TRBV11-2,many,TRBJ2-5,TGTGCCAGCAGCACCCAAATCGTGGGGGGCACAAAAGAGACCCAGTACTTC,CASSTQIVGGTKETQYF
.,TRBV7-2,few,TRBJ2-5,TGTGCCAGCAGCTTCTATGCCCGCCGGGAGACCCAGTACTTC,CASSFYARRETQYF
.,TRBV30,few,TRBJ1-1,TGTGCCTGGAGTGACGGAACGGGGAACACTGAAGCTTTCTTT,CAWSDGTGNTEAFF
TRBD1,TRBV20-1,many,TRBJ1-2,TGCAGTGTCAGGGGGGGGGAACGCTATGGCTACACCTTC,CSVRGGERYGYTF
.,TRBV5-1,many,TRBJ2-2,TGCGCCAGCAGCCCCGCTCAGGGGATCGGGGAGCTGTTTTTT,CASSPAQGIGELFF
.,TRBV12-3/TRBV12-4,many,TRBJ1-1,TGTGCCAGCAGTTTGGTGGGGGCGCCTCACACTGAAGCTTTCTTT,CASSLVGAPHTEAFF
.,TRBV11-1,.,TRBJ1-1,TGTGCCAGCAGCCCGACCTCCTCCGAAGCTTTCTTT,CASSPTSSEAFF
TRBD2,TRBV18,few,TRBJ2-7,TGTGCCAGCTCTCAAAGCGGGGGTAGCTCCTACGAGCAGTACTTC,CASSQSGGSSYEQYF
TRBD2,TRBV7-8,few,TRBJ2-7,TGTGCCAGCAGCTCACCAACTAGCGGGAGAATGAGGGAGCAGTACTTC,CASSSPTSGRMREQYF
TRBD2,TRBV3-1,many,TRBJ2-7,TGTGCCAGCAGCCAAGAGAGCGGGAGAAACGAGCAGTACTTC,CASSQESGRNEQYF
TRBD1,TRBV30,.,TRBJ1-5,TGTGCCAGGCAGGGGGATAGCAATCAGCCCCAGCATTTT,CARQGDSNQPQHF
.,TRBV10-3,many,TRBJ1-5,TGTGCCGTAGGCACAGGAGATCAGCCCCAGCATTTT,CAVGTGDQPQHF
.,TRBV20-1,many,TRBJ2-7,TGCAGTGCTAGAGATGGGACCGAGCAGTACTTC,CSARDGTEQYF
.,TRBV11-1,many,TRBJ2-7,TGTGCCAGCAGCTTTGGAGCAAGAACCTACGAGCAGTACTTC,CASSFGARTYEQYF
.,TRBV29-1,many,TRBJ2-5,TGCAGCGCGAAAGCGGCCCAAGAGACCCAGTACTTC,CSAKAAQETQYF
.,TRBV19,many,TRBJ1-5,TGTGCCAGTAGTATTCAGGGGCCGGATCAGCCCCAGCATTTT,CASSIQGPDQPQHF
.,TRBV6-1,few,TRBJ2-3,TGTGCCAGCAGTGAAGAGGGAAGCACAGATACGCAGTATTTT,CASSEEGSTDTQYF
TRBD2,TRBV6-2/TRBV6-3,few,TRBJ2-7,TGTGCCAGCAGGCTTAGCGGGAGGCCGGACGAGCAGTACTTC,CASRLSGRPDEQYF
.,TRBV7-6,many,TRBJ2-4,TGTGCCAGCAGCTTAGGCCGGGGAGCCAAAAACATTCAGTACTTC,CASSLGRGAKNIQYF
.,TRBV2,many,TRBJ1-2,TGTGCCAGCGGGGTCACATACACCCGCTACACCTTC,CASGVTYTRYTF
.,TRBV5-1,many,TRBJ2-2,TGCGCCAGCAGCTTGGTCGCTTCTAGCACCGGGGAGCTGTTTTTT,CASSLVASSTGELFF
.,TRBV12-3/TRBV12-4,.,TRBJ2-2,TGTGCCAGCAGTTCGGGTGCGAACACCGGGGAGCTGTGTTTT,CASSSGANTGELCF
.,TRBV2,.,TRBJ1-1,TGTGCCAGCAGTGAATTGGAGAACACTGAAGCTTTCTTT,CASSELENTEAFF
TRBD2,TRBV2,many,TRBJ2-2,TGTGCCAGCAGTGCAGTGGGACTAGCGGGAGAAGTCGCCGGGGAGCTGTTTTTT,CASSAVGLAGEVAGELFF
.,TRBV11-2,many,TRBJ2-7,TGTGCCAGCAGTTCCTTTAGGGGTTGGTCCTACGAGCAGTACTTC,CASSSFRGWSYEQYF
.,TRBV2,many,TRBJ1-5,TGTGCCAGCAGTGGTGGAGGGGAATGGCAGCCCCAGCATTTT,CASSGGGEWQPQHF
.,TRBV29-1,many,TRBJ1-1,TGCAGCGTTGCGAGTCAGCCCCACACTGAAGCTTTCTTT,CSVASQPHTEAFF
TRBD1,TRBV10-3,few,TRBJ2-7,TGTGCCACCAGCCGGGAACGGGACAGTGTCTACGAGCAGTACTTC,CATSRERDSVYEQYF
TRBD2,TRBV6-1,many,TRBJ2-3,TGTGCCAGCAGTGGCGGACTAGAATCAGATACGCAGTATTTT,CASSGGLESDTQYF
.,TRBV20-1,few,TRBJ2-2,TGCAGTGCTTCCCCCACAGGGTTCACCGGGGAGCTGTTTTTT,CSASPTGFTGELFF
.,TRBV30,many,TRBJ1-1,TGTGCCTGGAGCCCCGACTCCTCGAACACTGAAGCTTTCTTT,CAWSPDSSNTEAFF
.,TRBV6-1,many,TRBJ1-5,TGTGCCAGCAGTGCGGGACTCCTAGGGGATCAGCCCCAGCATTTT,CASSAGLLGDQPQHF
.,TRBV6-2/TRBV6-3,many,TRBJ2-2,TGTGCCAGCAGGATCACCGGGGAGCTGTTTTTT,CASRITGELFF
.,TRBV4-2,.,TRBJ2-5,TGTGCCAGCAGCCAAGATTGGCGGAAAGAGACCCAGTACTTC,CASSQDWRKETQYF
TRBD1,TRBV30,many,TRBJ1-5,TGTGCCTGGACCCTGGGCAGGGGGCTGGATCAGCCCCAGCATTTT,CAWTLGRGLDQPQHF
TRBD1,TRBV4-2,.,TRBJ2-7,TGTGCCAGCAGCGTCCTACAGGGGAACGAGCAGTACTTC,CASSVLQGNEQYF
.,TRBV24-1,many,TRBJ1-1,TGTGCCACCAGTGCGGGAGGGAACACTGAAGCTTTCTTT,CATSAGGNTEAFF
TRBD2,TRBV5-1,many,TRBJ2-2,TGCGCCAGCAGCCCGGGCCTAGCGGGAGGACGTGCCGGGGAGCTGTTTTTT,CASSPGLAGGRAGELFF
.,TRBV28,many,TRBJ2-4,TGTGCCAGCTCGGGAAACATTCAGTACTTC,CASSGNIQYF
.,TRBV6-1,once,TRBJ2-7,TGTGCCAGCAGTGGCGCTCCTACCTACGAGCAGTACTTC,CASSGAPTYEQYF
.,TRBV28,many,TRBJ1-1,TGTGCCAGCAACCTCGACAGACGTGAAGCTTTCTTT,CASNLDRREAFF
.,TRBV12-3/TRBV12-4,many,TRBJ1-5,TGTGCCAGCAGCAGCGGGCTGCGTGGTTTTCAGCCCCAGCATTTT,CASSSGLRGFQPQHF
.,TRBV20-1,many,TRBJ2-7,TGCAGTGCTAGAGATCTTTTCGAAAAGATCCTCTACGAGCAGTACTTC,CSARDLFEKILYEQYF
TRBD1,TRBV6-1,few,TRBJ1-2,TGTGCCAGCAAGGTCGGACAGGGGTACTATGGCTACACCTTC,CASKVGQGYYGYTF
TRBD2,TRBV7-3,.,TRBJ2-7,TGTGCCAGCAGCTTAGAAAGCGGGAGCCCGCGCGAGCAGTACTTC,CASSLESGSPREQYF
TRBD2,TRBV6-2/TRBV6-3,many,TRBJ2-2,TGTGCCAGCAGTTCACTAGCGGGAGGGCCAACCGGGGAGCTGTTTTTT,CASSSLAGGPTGELFF
TRBD2,TRBV30,.,TRBJ2-5,TGTGCCTGGAGGAATAGCGGGGGGTTCGGGACCCAGTACTTC,CAWRNSGGFGTQYF
TRBD2,TRBV5-1,many,TRBJ2-7,TGCGCCAGCACCCTCATGACTAGCGGGCCCGCCTACGAGCAGTACTTC,CASTLMTSGPAYEQYF
.,TRBV4-3,many,TRBJ1-2,TGCGCCAGCAGCCAAGGGTCCGGGTCCTATGGCTACACCTTC,CASSQGSGSYGYTF